This TCR beta chain was obtained from a study of blood T cells in healthy people across ages. Together with a sample-barcoded 5' primer, a J-beta primer mix was included in a second PCR lasting about 7 to 12 cycles. TCRdb fed the 5' RACE reads into MiXCR, producing one record per CDR3 protein. Among about 690,000 distinct CDR3 sequences, less than 45% were seen once, and the ten largest hold about 32%. Trimming shortened V by 0 bases and J by 8 bases, and 16 bases separated the two germline ends. CDR3 length: 15 residues. Germline lookup yields CDR1 LNHDA and CDR2 SQIVND (reference sequence). This chain joins TRBV19 and TRBJ1-1, with a possible D match to TRBD1 (5 bases). The sequencing input was blood. The receptor's source is a man older than 75 in good health. DNA of the CDR3: TGTGCCAGTAGTATAGATGCCGCCAGGGCGATCGAAGCTTTCTTT. Protein: CASSIDAARAIEAFF.